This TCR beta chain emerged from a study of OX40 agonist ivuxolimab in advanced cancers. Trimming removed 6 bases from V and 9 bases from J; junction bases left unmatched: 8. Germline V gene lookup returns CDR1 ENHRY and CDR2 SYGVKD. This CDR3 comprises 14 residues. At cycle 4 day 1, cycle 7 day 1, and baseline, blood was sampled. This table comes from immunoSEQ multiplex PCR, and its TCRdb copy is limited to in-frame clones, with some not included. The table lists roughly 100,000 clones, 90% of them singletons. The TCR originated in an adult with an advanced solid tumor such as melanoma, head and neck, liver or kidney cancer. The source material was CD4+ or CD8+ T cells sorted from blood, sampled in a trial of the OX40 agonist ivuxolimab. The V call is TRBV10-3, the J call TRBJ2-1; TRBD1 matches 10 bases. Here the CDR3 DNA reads TGTGCCATCAGGCAGGGACAGGGGATTGGTGAGCAGTTCTTC. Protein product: CAIRQGQGIGEQFF.